This is a list of T cell receptor beta chains from one sample in a study of blood T cell repertoires in COVID-19. The method was immunoSEQ multiplex PCR; TCRdb's version includes in-frame clones alone and lacks a portion of them. The sample records around 100,000 clones, 80% to 95% being singletons. The sequenced sample consisted of peripheral blood. These receptors originate from a man in his forties or fifties with active COVID-19. The CDR3 runs from the conserved cysteine through the conserved F or W. A D gene is named only where the DNA matches it firmly. Size is stated for part of the rows, as once, few or many counts, or as a class when the clone is expanded.

j_gene: TRBJ2-7; abundance: once; v_gene: TRBV27; d_gene: TRBD2; CDR3nt: TGTGCCAGCAGTTTATTGGCGGGGGAGACGAAGGAGCAGTACTTC; CDR3aa: CASSLLAGETKEQYF
j_gene: TRBJ2-6; abundance: -; v_gene: TRBV11-2; d_gene: -; CDR3nt: TGTGCCAGCAGCTTAGATCGGGGTGGGTTCTCTGGGGCCAACGTCCTGACTTTC; CDR3aa: CASSLDRGGFSGANVLTF
j_gene: TRBJ2-2; abundance: -; v_gene: TRBV24-1; d_gene: -; CDR3nt: TGTGCCACCAGTGATGCGGACGGGACAGGGGAGCTGTTTTTT; CDR3aa: CATSDADGTGELFF
j_gene: TRBJ2-1; abundance: -; v_gene: TRBV24-1; d_gene: -; CDR3nt: TGTGCCACCAGTGCTCCAGACAATGAGCAGTTCTTC; CDR3aa: CATSAPDNEQFF
j_gene: TRBJ2-6; abundance: once; v_gene: TRBV2; d_gene: -; CDR3nt: TGTGCCAGACAGCCAACGGCCTCTGGGGCCAACGTCCTGACTTTC; CDR3aa: CARQPTASGANVLTF
j_gene: TRBJ2-2; abundance: -; v_gene: TRBV7-9; d_gene: -; CDR3nt: TGTGCCAGCAGCCCAATCGGACAGAACACCGGGGAGCTGTTTTTT; CDR3aa: CASSPIGQNTGELFF
j_gene: TRBJ2-3; abundance: -; v_gene: TRBV7-2; d_gene: -; CDR3nt: TGTGCCAGCAGCTTACCTACCATCGATACGCAGTATTTT; CDR3aa: CASSLPTIDTQYF
j_gene: TRBJ2-3; abundance: -; v_gene: TRBV6-2/TRBV6-3; d_gene: TRBD2; CDR3nt: TGTGCCAGCAGTCCCCGGGAGGGGCAAGATACGCAGTATTTT; CDR3aa: CASSPREGQDTQYF
j_gene: TRBJ1-2; abundance: -; v_gene: TRBV5-6; d_gene: -; CDR3nt: TGTGCCAGCAGCCCCCCTGGCGGGGCTAGTAACTATGGCTACACCTTC; CDR3aa: CASSPPGGASNYGYTF
j_gene: TRBJ1-1; abundance: -; v_gene: TRBV6-6; d_gene: -; CDR3nt: TGTGCCAGCAGCCCCCTGGCGAACACTGAAGCTTTCTTT; CDR3aa: CASSPLANTEAFF
j_gene: TRBJ2-7; abundance: -; v_gene: TRBV15; d_gene: -; CDR3nt: TGTGCCACCAGCAGAACCTTAGAGGGCTACGAGCAGTACTTC; CDR3aa: CATSRTLEGYEQYF